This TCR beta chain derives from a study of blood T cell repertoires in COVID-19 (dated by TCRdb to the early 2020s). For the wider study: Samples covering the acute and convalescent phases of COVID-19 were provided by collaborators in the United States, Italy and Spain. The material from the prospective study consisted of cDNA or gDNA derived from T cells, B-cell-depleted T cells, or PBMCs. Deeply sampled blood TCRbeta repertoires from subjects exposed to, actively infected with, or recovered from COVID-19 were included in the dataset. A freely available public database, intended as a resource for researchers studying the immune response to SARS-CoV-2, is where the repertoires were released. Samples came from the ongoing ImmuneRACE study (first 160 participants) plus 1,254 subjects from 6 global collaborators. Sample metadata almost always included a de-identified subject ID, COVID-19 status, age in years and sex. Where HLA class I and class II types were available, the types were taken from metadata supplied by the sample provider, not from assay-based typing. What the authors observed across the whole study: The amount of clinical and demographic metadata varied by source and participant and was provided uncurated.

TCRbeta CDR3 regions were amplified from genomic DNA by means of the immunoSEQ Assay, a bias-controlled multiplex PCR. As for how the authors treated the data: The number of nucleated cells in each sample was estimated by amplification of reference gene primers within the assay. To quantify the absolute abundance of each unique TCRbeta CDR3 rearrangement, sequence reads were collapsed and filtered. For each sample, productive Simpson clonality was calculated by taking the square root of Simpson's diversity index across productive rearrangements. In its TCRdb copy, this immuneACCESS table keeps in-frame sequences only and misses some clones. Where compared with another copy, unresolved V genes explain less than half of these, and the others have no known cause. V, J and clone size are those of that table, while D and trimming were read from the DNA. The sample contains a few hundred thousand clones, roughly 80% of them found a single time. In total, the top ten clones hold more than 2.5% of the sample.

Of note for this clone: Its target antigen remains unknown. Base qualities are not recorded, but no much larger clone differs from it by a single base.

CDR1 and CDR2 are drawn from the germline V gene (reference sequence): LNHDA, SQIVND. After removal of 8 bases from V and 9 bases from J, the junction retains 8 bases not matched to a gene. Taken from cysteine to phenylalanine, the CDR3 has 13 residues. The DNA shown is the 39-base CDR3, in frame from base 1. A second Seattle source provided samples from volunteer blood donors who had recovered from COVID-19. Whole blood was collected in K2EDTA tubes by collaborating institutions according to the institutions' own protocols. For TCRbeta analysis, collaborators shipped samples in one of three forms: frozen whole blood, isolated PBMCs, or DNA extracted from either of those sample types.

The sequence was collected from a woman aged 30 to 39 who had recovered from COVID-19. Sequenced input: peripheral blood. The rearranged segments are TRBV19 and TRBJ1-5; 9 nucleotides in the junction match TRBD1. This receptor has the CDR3 CASRTGEYVPQHF. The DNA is TGTGCCAGTCGGACAGGGGAATATGTGCCCCAGCATTTT.